Shown below are 10 T cell receptor beta chains from a single sample sequenced in a study of blood T cell repertoires in COVID-19. Libraries were prepared by immunoSEQ multiplex PCR; TCRdb keeps only in-frame clonotypes and omits some of them. The table records 100,000 to 150,000 clones, 80% to 90% of them present only once. Sequencing used PBMCs or T cells enriched from blood (not recorded which). All receptors derive from a man in his forties with acute COVID-19.

The V and J genes are TRBV27 and TRBJ2-3; the match to TRBD1 covers 7 bases. Germline V gene lookup returns CDR1 MNHEY and CDR2 SMNVEV (reference sequence). V gave up 5 bases and J gave up 2 bases; unmatched junction bases: 7. The CDR3 has 15 amino acids. CDR3 protein: CASSPRGGHTDTQYF. The CDR3 coding sequence is TGTGCCAGCAGTCCAAGAGGGGGCCACACAGATACGCAGTATTTT.

As concerns this clone: Germline and junction disagree at one end, which may indicate a read error. The chain combines TRBV19 with TRBJ1-3, with 11 bases matching TRBD1. The CDR3 spans 13 residues. The V gene's germline CDR1 is LNHDA and CDR2 SQIVND (reference sequence). Here the CDR3 reads CASGQGAGNTIYF. The CDR3, as DNA: TGTGCCAGTGGACAGGGGGCTGGGAACACCATATATTTT.

The rearrangement joins TRBV24-1 to TRBJ2-3; TRBD1 is a possible D gene (5 bases). V lost 4 bases to trimming and J lost 7 bases, with 11 bases between them. The CDR3 spans 13 residues. Germline CDR1 is KGHDR and CDR2 is SFDVKD. CDR3 protein: CATSDLGANTQYF. DNA of the CDR3: TGTGCCACCAGTGACTTAGGGGCTAATACGCAGTATTTT.

The rearrangement links TRBV30 to TRBJ1-5; perhaps TRBD1 as D (5 bases). CDR1 GTSNPN and CDR2 SVGIG come from the germline V gene (reference sequence). The ends were cut back, 0 bases at V and 7 bases at J, with 16 bases in the middle. This CDR3 is 15 amino acids long. CDR3 DNA: TGTGCCTGGAGTGTAAATCGGCAGGGTGGCCAGCCCCAGCATTTT. Residues: CAWSVNRQGGQPQHF.

This chain links TRBV9 with TRBJ2-1, with 10 nucleotides matching TRBD2. This CDR3 spans 16 amino acids. Per germline, CDR1 SGDLS and CDR2 YYNGEE. Unmatched junction bases numbered 3, after V lost 0 bases and J lost 3 bases. As DNA, the CDR3 is TGTGCCAGCAGCGTAGGGACTAGCGGATTCTACAATGAGCAGTTCTTC. Translating gives CASSVGTSGFYNEQFF.

This chain joins TRBV7-6 and TRBJ2-7; TRBD2 matches at 9 bases. With V trimmed by 5 bases and J by 7 bases, 9 bases remained unmatched. Germline CDR1 is SGHVS and CDR2 is FNYEAQ. The CDR3 runs 14 residues. CDR3 DNA sequence: TGTGCCAGCAGCACAATAGCGGGAGACGATGAGCAGTACTTC. This gives the protein CASSTIAGDDEQYF.

This clone came up once. The chain has TRBV5-4 and TRBJ2-5; 9 bases fit TRBD2. CDR3 length: 15 residues. V was clipped by 3 bases and J by 2 bases; unmatched bases: 5. The germline gives CDR1 SGHNT, CDR2 YYREEE (reference sequence). The CDR3 DNA reads as TGTGCCAGCAGCTCAGCGACTAGCGGACAAGAGACCCAGTACTTC. Translating gives CASSSATSGQETQYF.

This chain joins TRBV14 and TRBJ2-7; D is unclear. The CDR3 is 15 residues long. CDR1 SGHDN and CDR2 FVKESK come from the germline V gene. V dropped 3 bases and J dropped 0 bases, with 12 bases sitting between them. The CDR3 loop reads CASSHKAGASYEQYF. In DNA, the CDR3 is TGTGCCAGCAGCCATAAGGCAGGCGCCTCCTACGAGCAGTACTTC.

The J gene is TRBJ1-6, the V gene TRBV2; D uncertain. The V and J ends lost 6 bases and 3 bases respectively, with 9 bases between them. The CDR3 contains 14 residues. Germline lookup yields CDR1 SNHLY and CDR2 FYNNEI. The CDR3 nucleotides read TGTGCCAGCAGCGCGGGAAACTATAATTCACCCCTCCACTTT. Protein: CASSAGNYNSPLHF. Together with reference TRBV2 and TRBJ1-6, the CDR3 gives the full variable domain: EPEVTQTPSHQVTQMGQEVILRCVPISNHLYFYWYRQILGQKVEFLVSFYNNEISEKSEIFDDQFSVERPDGSNFTLKIRSTKLEDSAMYFCASSAGNYNSPLHFGNGTRLTVT.

This clone was seen a few times. V is TRBV16 and J is TRBJ1-2; 10 positions match TRBD1. The CDR3 consists of 15 residues. Germline CDR1 and CDR2: KGHSY and FQNENV. V dropped 4 bases and J dropped 2; count of bases not matched to a gene: 4. The CDR3: CASSLGTGENYGYTF. In DNA form, the CDR3 reads TGTGCCAGCAGCCTAGGGACAGGGGAGAACTATGGCTACACCTTC.